The entry below gives a single T cell receptor (beta chain) sequence along with its context. One end of the junction does not line up with germline, which may come from a read error. The data originate from a study of T cells after yellow fever vaccination. The CDR3 extends over 14 amino acids. Germline CDR1 reads DFQATT; CDR2 reads SNEGSKA (reference sequence). TCRdb reanalysed the 5' RACE reads using MiXCR and keeps one entry per CDR3 protein. The sample lists roughly 250,000 distinct CDR3 sequences, 10% to 15% occurring once. The chain combines TRBV20-1 with TRBJ1-5; D is undetermined. The sequence derives from a man younger than 40 who received the YFV17D yellow fever vaccine. The sequencing used CD4+ T cells sorted from PBMCs, collected 45 days after the yellow fever booster vaccination. The CDR3 protein is CSARDEGKYQPQHF. CDR3 nucleotide sequence: TGCAGTGCTCGAGACGAAGGGAAATATCAGCCCCAGCATTTT.